This T cell receptor beta chain derives from a study of blood T cell repertoires in COVID-19. This clone was detected only once. The table came from immunoSEQ multiplex PCR; TCRdb's copy has only in-frame clones and leaves some out. The profile shows fewer than 70,000 clones, roughly 79% of them singletons. The V gene lost 4 bases and the J gene lost 7 bases, with 10 bases spanning the gap. This CDR3 comprises 12 residues. Per the germline V gene, CDR1 is WNHNN and CDR2 is SYGVQD (reference sequence). Sequenced input: peripheral blood. V gene TRBV10-1 combines with J gene TRBJ1-2; no reliable D call. The TCR comes from a man between 60 and 70 years old with acute or convalescent COVID-19. As DNA, the CDR3 is TGCGCCAGCAGTGGACCCGAGGGTGGCTACACCTTC. This sequence encodes CASSGPEGGYTF.